Below are 30 T cell receptor beta chains sequenced from a single sample in a study of PD-1 blockade in mismatch repair-deficient tumors. Here immunoSEQ multiplex PCR was the method, and the copy in TCRdb shows in-frame clones only, minus some. The sample includes more than 90,000 clones, 60% to 85% of them seen just once. The sample here was peripheral blood, taken about 13 months after starting pembrolizumab. The receptors stem from an adult with mismatch repair-deficient cancer.

The rearrangement links TRBV25-1 to TRBJ1-3; D is ambiguous. CDR1 and CDR2 from the germline V gene are MGHDK and SYGVNS. V was clipped by 4 bases and J by 0 bases, with 4 bases between them. This CDR3 spans 13 amino acids. CDR3 sequence reads: CASSGYSGNTIYF. CDR3 sequence (DNA): TGTGCCAGCAGTGGGTACTCTGGAAACACCATATATTTT. The complete variable domain, with remaining parts taken from reference TRBV25-1 and TRBJ1-3, reads EADIYQTPRYLVIGTGKKITLECSQTMGHDKMYWYQQDPGMELHLIHYSYGVNSTEKGDLSSESTVSRIRTEHFPLTLESARPSHTSQYLCASSGYSGNTIYFGEGSWLTVV.

The gene calls are TRBV5-4 and TRBJ1-4, with D possibly matching TRBD1 (6 bases). CDR1 is SGHNT, CDR2 YYREEE, per germline (reference sequence). CDR3 size: 15 residues. V gave up 4 bases and J gave up 4 bases, with 14 bases separating them. CDR3: CASSTGPQGNEKLFF. In DNA, the CDR3 is TGTGCCAGCAGCACAGGGCCCCAGGGTAATGAAAAACTGTTTTTT.

This sequence joins TRBV5-1 and TRBJ2-3, with D perhaps matching TRBD2 (7 bases). CDR1 and CDR2 (germline): SGHRS, YFSETQ. Trimming shortened V by 10 bases and J by 4 bases, and 16 bases separated the two germline ends. The CDR3 consists of 13 residues. The CDR3 is CASHLGGPDTQYF. CDR3 DNA: TGCGCCTCCCACTTGGGGGGGCCAGATACGCAGTATTTT.

This clone was counted once. This chain links TRBV18 with TRBJ2-2; 11 positions match TRBD2. Germline V lookup: CDR1 KGHSH, CDR2 LQKENI. Germline trimming cut 3 bases from V and 5 bases from J; bases unmatched to any gene: 11. The CDR3 runs to 18 residues. CDR3 DNA: TGTGCCAGCTCACCCGGGGCGGGACTAGCGGCATTGACCGGGGAGCTGTTTTTT. Its protein is CASSPGAGLAALTGELFF.

The chain couples TRBV19 to TRBJ1-5; a weak D match, TRBD1 (5 bases). The V and J ends lost 3 bases and 14 bases respectively, with 14 bases between them. Germline V gene lookup returns CDR1 LNHDA and CDR2 SQIVND (reference sequence). The CDR3 is 12 residues long. The CDR3 region is CASSIPGLWKHF. The CDR3 nucleotides read TGTGCCAGTAGTATCCCGGGACTGTGGAAGCATTTT.

The rearrangement joins TRBV5-1 to TRBJ1-1; TRBD1 matches 8 bases. The germline gives CDR1 SGHRS, CDR2 YFSETQ. With V trimmed by 4 bases and J by 3 bases, 8 bases remained unmatched. The CDR3 is 15 residues long. The DNA of the CDR3 is TGCGCCAGCAGCGATACAACAGGGGGGTACACTGAAGCTTTCTTT. Translated: CASSDTTGGYTEAFF.

This clone has more than one count but fewer than ten. The chain combines TRBV25-1 with TRBJ1-4; a weak D match, TRBD1 (5 bases). This CDR3 is built from 15 residues. The V end was cut by 4 bases, the J end by 3 bases, with 12 bases between. Germline-derived CDR1 and CDR2 are MGHDK and SYGVNS. The CDR3 nucleotides read TGTGCCAGCAGTGGCCGACAGTTCCCTAATGAAAAACTGTTTTTT. Translating it yields CASSGRQFPNEKLFF.

This chain links TRBV5-1 with TRBJ2-5; no reliable D call. Germline V gene data show CDR1 as SGHRS and CDR2 as YFSETQ. Trimming removed 7 bases from V and 0 bases from J, with 13 bases in between. This CDR3 has 14 residues. Written as DNA, the CDR3 is TGCGCCAGCTCATTTGGACGGAACCAAGAGACCCAGTACTTC. Encoded protein: CASSFGRNQETQYF.

The CDR3 region is CASSRYPGQGDQPQHF. In DNA form, the CDR3 reads TGTGCCAGCAGCCGGTACCCGGGACAGGGGGATCAGCCCCAGCATTTT. This sequence joins TRBV7-8 and TRBJ1-5; 11 bases align to TRBD1. V lost 5 bases and J lost 5; bases outside the gene matches: 8. The CDR3 is 16 amino acids. The germline V gene has CDR1 SGHVS and CDR2 FQNEAQ. The full variable domain, its missing parts supplied by reference TRBV7-8 and TRBJ1-5, is GAGVSQSPRYKVAKRGQDVALRCDPISGHVSLFWYQQALGQGPEFLTYFQNEAQLDKSGLPSDRFFAERPEGSVSTLKIQRTQQEDSAVYLCASSRYPGQGDQPQHFGDGTRLSIL.

The chain links TRBV5-8 to TRBJ2-1; no firm D call. Germline V gene lookup returns CDR1 SGHTS and CDR2 YDEGEE. Trimming stripped 4 bases from V and 6 bases from J, with 14 bases between. The CDR3 is made up of 14 amino acids. This CDR3 is CASSPISWGNEQFF. The CDR3 nucleotides are TGTGCCAGCAGCCCCATTAGTTGGGGCAATGAGCAGTTCTTC.

The J gene is TRBJ1-5, the V gene TRBV19; D call uncertain. The length of the CDR3 is 15 residues. V lost 6 bases and J 0 bases, leaving 12 bases between the germline ends. The germline V gene has CDR1 LNHDA and CDR2 SQIVND (reference sequence). CDR3 bases: TGTGCCAGTAGATCTTGGCGCTATAGCAATCAGCCCCAGCATTTT. It encodes CASRSWRYSNQPQHF.

This sequence joins TRBV18 and TRBJ2-5, with D hard to call. The V end lost 2 bases, the J end lost 4 bases, and 5 bases lay between the germline ends. This CDR3 is built from 12 residues. The germline CDR1 and CDR2 sequences are KGHSH and LQKENI. The CDR3 DNA reads as TGTGCCAGCTCACCAGGTACAGAGACCCAGTACTTC. Protein product: CASSPGTETQYF.

V and J are TRBV18 and TRBJ2-3; 8 bases are shared with TRBD2. J lost 1 base, V lost 4 bases, and 1 base had no gene match. Germline V lookup: CDR1 KGHSH, CDR2 LQKENI. This CDR3 is 14 amino acids long. In DNA form, the CDR3 reads TGTGCCAGCTCACTAGCGGGACGCACAGATACGCAGTATTTT. It specifies CASSLAGRTDTQYF.

This rearrangement joins TRBV12-5 to TRBJ1-1; no reliable D call. CDR1 LGHNT and CDR2 FRNRAP come from the germline V gene. This CDR3 has 14 residues. The V end was cut by 5 bases, the J end by 1 base, with 11 bases between. The chain's CDR3 is CASGPRTRNTEAFF. The CDR3 nucleotides read TGTGCTAGTGGTCCTAGAACCAGGAACACTGAAGCTTTCTTT.

This chain uses TRBV27 with TRBJ2-5; tentative D call: TRBD1 (6 bases). The J call may be in error: the DNA end matches TRBJ2-7 better. This CDR3 is 15 amino acids long. CDR1 is MNHEY and CDR2 is SMNVEV in the germline V gene (reference sequence). The DNA of the CDR3 is TGTGCCAGCAGTTTAGTCCCAGGGACAACCTACGAGCAGTACTTC. Translated: CASSLVPGTTYEQYF.

This chain connects TRBV7-9 to TRBJ2-3; D is perhaps TRBD2 (5 bases). V shed 5 bases and J shed 1 base, with 19 bases lying between them. The CDR3 contains 17 residues. Germline V gene lookup returns CDR1 SEHNR and CDR2 FQNEAQ (reference sequence). CDR3 sequence (DNA): TGTGCCAGCAGCCCCCTCGGGGAGCGGCGGGGCACAGATACGCAGTATTTT. Residues: CASSPLGERRGTDTQYF.

The chain is built from TRBV27 and TRBJ2-3; 8 positions agree with TRBD2. Per germline, CDR1 MNHEY and CDR2 SMNVEV (reference sequence). With V trimmed by 2 bases and J by 6 bases, 10 bases remained unmatched. This CDR3 spans 16 amino acids. DNA of the CDR3: TGTGCCAGCAGTTTAGGAACTAGCGGTCCGGGGGATACGCAGTATTTT. Its protein is CASSLGTSGPGDTQYF.

The chain employs TRBV2 and TRBJ1-2; tentative D call: TRBD1 (5 bases). Germline assignment: CDR1 SNHLY and CDR2 FYNNEI. Trimming left V 7 bases short and J 8 bases short, with 23 bases between. This CDR3 has 15 amino acids. This CDR3 is CASKSGTGTIGGYTF. The DNA of the CDR3 is TGTGCCAGCAAGAGTGGTACAGGAACTATTGGCGGCTACACCTTC. Based on the CDR3 plus reference TRBV2 and TRBJ1-2, the full variable domain is EPEVTQTPSHQVTQMGQEVILRCVPISNHLYFYWYRQILGQKVEFLVSFYNNEISEKSEIFDDQFSVERPDGSNFTLKIRSTKLEDSAMYFCASKSGTGTIGGYTFGSGTRLTVV.

Here the CDR3 reads CASSSGLAHTYEQYF. CDR3 DNA sequence: TGTGCCAGCAGCTCAGGACTAGCGCACACCTACGAGCAGTACTTC. The rearrangement uses TRBV7-8 and TRBJ2-7, with TRBD2 identical over 9 bases. The CDR3 is 15 amino acids. Trimming removed 4 bases from V and 2 bases from J; junction bases left unmatched: 6. Germline CDR1 is SGHVS and CDR2 is FQNEAQ.

The V gene is TRBV29-1, the J gene TRBJ2-7; the D is unclear. The germline CDR1 and CDR2 sequences are SQVTM and ANQGSEA. The CDR3 is 12 amino acids. Between the trimmed V and J ends, which lost 6 bases and 2 bases, there was a span of 11 bases. CDR3 loop: CSVAGGAYEQYF. The CDR3 DNA follows: TGCAGCGTCGCAGGCGGCGCCTACGAGCAGTACTTC.

V and J are TRBV19 and TRBJ2-1; the D gene is possibly TRBD1 (5 bases). CDR1 is LNHDA, CDR2 SQIVND, per germline (reference sequence). V shed 0 bases and J shed 8 bases, with 11 bases lying between them. This CDR3 spans 14 amino acids. The CDR3 DNA sequence: TGTGCCAGTAGTATAGACAGGGTTACGGATGAGCAGTTCTTC. This gives the protein CASSIDRVTDEQFF.

The gene calls are TRBV9 and TRBJ2-7; no clear D. Germline CDR1 is SGDLS and CDR2 is YYNGEE. CDR3 size: 15 residues. V was shortened by 0 bases and J by 3 bases, with 13 bases between the two germline ends. CDR3 sequence (DNA): TGTGCCAGCAGCGTAGGTGTAGACGGTATCTACGAGCAGTACTTC. It encodes CASSVGVDGIYEQYF.

This chain joins TRBV6-5 and TRBJ1-1; TRBD1 is a possible D gene (6 bases). CDR3 size: 14 residues. Trimming took off 2 bases at V and 3 bases at J, with 10 bases between the two ends. From germline, CDR1 is MNHEY and CDR2 SVGAGI. The CDR3 sequence is CASSYRRGDTEAFF. CDR3 coding DNA: TGTGCCAGCAGTTACAGAAGGGGGGACACTGAAGCTTTCTTT.

The chain has TRBV9 and TRBJ1-2; 8 nucleotides match TRBD1. The CDR3 is made up of 15 amino acids. The trim removed 3 bases at V and 8 bases at J, leaving 12 bases unmatched. Germline-derived CDR1 and CDR2 are SGDLS and YYNGEE. The DNA of the CDR3 is TGTGCCAGCAGCGCGGGACAGGCGGTAGCGGAGGGCTACACCTTC. Residues: CASSAGQAVAEGYTF.

This sequence joins TRBV5-1 and TRBJ2-5; D is undetermined. V shed 1 base and J shed 3 bases, with 7 bases lying between them. The germline gives CDR1 SGHRS, CDR2 YFSETQ. The CDR3 is made up of 13 amino acids. CDR3 DNA: TGCGCCAGCAGCTTGCGTGGGGAAGAGACCCAGTACTTC. Amino acid sequence: CASSLRGEETQYF. The whole variable domain, remainder taken from reference TRBV5-1 and TRBJ2-5, is KAGVTQTPRYLIKTRGQQVTLSCSPISGHRSVSWYQQTPGQGLQFLFEYFSETQRNKGNFPGRFSGRQFSNSRSEMNVSTLELGDSALYLCASSLRGEETQYFGPGTRLLVL.

The chain combines TRBV6-5 with TRBJ1-5; D possibly corresponds to TRBD1 (5 bases). In germline, CDR1 is MNHEY, CDR2 SVGAGI. CDR3 length equals 15 residues. Trimming shortened V by 6 bases and J by 0 bases, and 12 bases separated the two germline ends. The CDR3 reads CASSPDSYSNQPQHF. CDR3 DNA: TGTGCCAGCAGCCCCGACAGCTATAGCAATCAGCCCCAGCATTTT.

The genes are TRBV2 and TRBJ1-5; D perhaps matches TRBD1 (5 bases). Germline V lookup: CDR1 SNHLY, CDR2 FYNNEI. This CDR3 is 14 amino acids long. Trimming took 3 bases from V and 4 from J, leaving 10 bases between them. This chain's CDR3 is CASSEYRINQPQHF. Here the CDR3 DNA reads TGTGCCAGCAGTGAGTACAGGATTAATCAGCCCCAGCATTTT.

The V and J genes are TRBV4-1 and TRBJ1-5; D is uncertain. Germline CDR1 is MGHRA and CDR2 is YSYEKL. CDR3 length equals 15 residues. V was pared by 0 bases and J by 7 bases, with 13 bases between. The CDR3 nucleotides are TGCGCCAGCAGCCAAGATGATCGCGGTTCGCAGCCCCAGCATTTT. It encodes CASSQDDRGSQPQHF.

The J gene is TRBJ1-2, the V gene TRBV15; no firm D call. The V end was cut by 0 bases, the J end by 4 bases, with 6 bases between. The CDR3 extends over 13 amino acids. CDR1 is LNHNV and CDR2 is YYDKDF in the germline V gene (reference sequence). The DNA of the CDR3 is TGTGCCACCAGCAGAGATTTAAGCTATGGCTACACCTTC. Protein product: CATSRDLSYGYTF.

The genes are TRBV19 and TRBJ2-3; D is possibly TRBD2 (5 bases). The germline CDR1 and CDR2 sequences are LNHDA and SQIVND (reference sequence). The CDR3 totals 13 residues. Between the trimmed V and J ends, which lost 3 bases and 5 bases, there was a span of 9 bases. CDR3 region: CASSIRREDTQYF. CDR3 DNA: TGTGCCAGTAGTATCCGTCGGGAAGATACGCAGTATTTT.